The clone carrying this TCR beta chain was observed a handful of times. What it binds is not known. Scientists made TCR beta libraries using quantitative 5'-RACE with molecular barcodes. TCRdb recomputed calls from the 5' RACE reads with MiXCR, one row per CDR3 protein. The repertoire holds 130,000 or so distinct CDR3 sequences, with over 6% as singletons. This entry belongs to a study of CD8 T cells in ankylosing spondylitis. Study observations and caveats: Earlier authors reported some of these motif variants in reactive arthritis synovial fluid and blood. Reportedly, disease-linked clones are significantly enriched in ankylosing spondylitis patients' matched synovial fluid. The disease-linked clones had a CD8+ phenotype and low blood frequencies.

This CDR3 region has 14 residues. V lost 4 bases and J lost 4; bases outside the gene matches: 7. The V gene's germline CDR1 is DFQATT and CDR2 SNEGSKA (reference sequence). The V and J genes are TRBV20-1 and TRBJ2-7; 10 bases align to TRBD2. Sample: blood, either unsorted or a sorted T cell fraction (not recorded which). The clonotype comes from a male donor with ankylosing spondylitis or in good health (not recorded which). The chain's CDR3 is CSAKRVSGGYEQYF. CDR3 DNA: TGCAGTGCTAAGCGGGTTAGCGGGGGGTACGAGCAGTACTTC.